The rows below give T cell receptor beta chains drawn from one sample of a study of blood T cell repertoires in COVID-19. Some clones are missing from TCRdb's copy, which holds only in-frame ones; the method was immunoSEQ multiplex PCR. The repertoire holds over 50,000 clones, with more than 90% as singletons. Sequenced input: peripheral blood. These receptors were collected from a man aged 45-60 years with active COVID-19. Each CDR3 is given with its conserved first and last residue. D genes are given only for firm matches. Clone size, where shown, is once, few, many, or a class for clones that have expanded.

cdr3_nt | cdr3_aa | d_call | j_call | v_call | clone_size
TGCGCCAGCAGCCGAACCGTCAACCCCGGGGCAGATACGCAGTATTTT | CASSRTVNPGADTQYF | NA | TRBJ2-3 | TRBV4-1 | NA
TGCAGCGCCGCGGGACAGGGGGGCTACGAGCAGTACTTC | CSAAGQGGYEQYF | TRBD1 | TRBJ2-7 | TRBV29-1 | NA
TGTGCCATCAGTACGACTAGTTTCGAGCAGTACTTC | CAISTTSFEQYF | NA | TRBJ2-7 | TRBV10-3 | NA
TGTGCCATCAGTGAGTTGCGCTCGAACACTGAAGCTTTCTTT | CAISELRSNTEAFF | NA | TRBJ1-1 | TRBV10-3 | NA
TGTGCCAGCAGCCACACAGGGGGCAATCAGCCCCAGCATTTT | CASSHTGGNQPQHF | TRBD1 | TRBJ1-5 | TRBV4-2 | NA
TGTGCCAGCAGCTTGACAGGCAGTTTCCTCTACGAGCAGTACTTC | CASSLTGSFLYEQYF | NA | TRBJ2-7 | TRBV5-6 | NA
TGCGCCAGCAGCCAATCAAACCGGGACAGGGGTCAGCCCCAGCATTTT | CASSQSNRDRGQPQHF | TRBD1 | TRBJ1-5 | TRBV4-1 | NA
TGTGCCAGCAGCTCGACTAGCGGGACCAACGTGGATACGCAGTATTTT | CASSSTSGTNVDTQYF | TRBD2 | TRBJ2-3 | TRBV7-9 | NA
TGTGCCAGTAGTACGGGGGTTCGTCAGCCCCAGCATTTT | CASSTGVRQPQHF | NA | TRBJ1-5 | TRBV19 | NA
TGTGCCAGCAGCTTAGTGCCGGCCACAGGAGATAAAAGGTCACCCCTCCACTTT | CASSLVPATGDKRSPLHF | NA | TRBJ1-6 | TRBV7-8 | NA
TGTGCCAGCAGCAACGCCGGGACACAGAAAAACATTCAGTACTTC | CASSNAGTQKNIQYF | NA | TRBJ2-4 | TRBV2 | NA
TGTGCCAGCACCCCGGTCCGGGGCTCTGGAAACACCATATATTTT | CASTPVRGSGNTIYF | NA | TRBJ1-3 | TRBV7-2 | NA
TGTGCCAGCAGCTTAGAAGGGGGCCAGCCCCAGCATTTT | CASSLEGGQPQHF | TRBD1 | TRBJ1-5 | TRBV7-9 | NA
TGTGCCAGCTCACCCCTCGGGGACAGCTCCTACAATGAGCAGTTCTTC | CASSPLGDSSYNEQFF | TRBD1 | TRBJ2-1 | TRBV18 | once
TGTGCCAGCAGCTTATGGGGCTTGAACACCGGGGAGCTGTTTTTT | CASSLWGLNTGELFF | NA | TRBJ2-2 | TRBV7-2 | NA
TGTGCCAGCTCACAGGGACAGGGCGCGGCTGAAGCTTTCTTT | CASSQGQGAAEAFF | TRBD1 | TRBJ1-1 | TRBV18 | NA
TGTGCCAGCAGTTTGCCAGGGCGAGAGACCCAGTACTTC | CASSLPGRETQYF | NA | TRBJ2-5 | TRBV12-3/TRBV12-4 | NA
TGTGCCAGCAGTGAATTGGGAGTCGGGTCCTACAATGAGCAGTTCTTC | CASSELGVGSYNEQFF | NA | TRBJ2-1 | TRBV25-1 | NA
TGTGCCAGCAGCTCAGACAGGTATTCCTACGAGCAGTACTTC | CASSSDRYSYEQYF | NA | TRBJ2-7 | TRBV7-2 | NA
TGTGCCAGCAGTAGCGGACAGATCTATGGCTACACCTTC | CASSSGQIYGYTF | NA | TRBJ1-2 | TRBV25-1 | NA
TGTGCCAGCAGCTATAGGACAGGGGAATCATCTGGCTACACCTTC | CASSYRTGESSGYTF | TRBD1 | TRBJ1-2 | TRBV5-6 | NA
TGCAGCGTTGAGACTAGCGGGATGAGAGGGGGAGATACGCAGTATTTT | CSVETSGMRGGDTQYF | TRBD2 | TRBJ2-3 | TRBV29-1 | NA
TGTGCCAGCAGCCAAGTACAGGGCCAAAGTTATTATGGCTACACCTTC | CASSQVQGQSYYGYTF | NA | TRBJ1-2 | TRBV3-1/TRBV3-2 | once
TGTGCCAGCAGCTTAACAGCGGGAGTAGCAGATACGCAGTATTTT | CASSLTAGVADTQYF | TRBD2 | TRBJ2-3 | TRBV7-2 | NA
TGTGCCAGCAGCCAGGGGCGAGGACCCGCCTACGAGCAGTACTTC | CASSQGRGPAYEQYF | NA | TRBJ2-7 | TRBV3-1/TRBV3-2 | NA
TGTGCCAGCAGCACATACAGGGGGAGCAAGTCTGAAGCTTTCTTT | CASSTYRGSKSEAFF | TRBD1 | TRBJ1-1 | TRBV11-2 | NA
TGTGCCTGGGGGCTTGGACACTTATCACTTTCTGGAAACACCATATATTTT | CAWGLGHLSLSGNTIYF | NA | TRBJ1-3 | TRBV30 | NA
TGTGCCAGCAAACAGGGGCCCCTCAATGAGCAGTTCTTC | CASKQGPLNEQFF | NA | TRBJ2-1 | TRBV21-1 | NA
TGTGCCAGCAGTGAAGACAGGGGCGGAGTTGGCAATCAGCCCCAGCATTTT | CASSEDRGGVGNQPQHF | TRBD1 | TRBJ1-5 | TRBV6-1 | once
TGTGCCAGCTCACCACCGGTCGGGGTCACTGGCTACACCTTC | CASSPPVGVTGYTF | NA | TRBJ1-2 | TRBV18 | NA
TGTGCCAGCAGTGACTTGGCTGCCGCCGGGTCACCCCTCCACTTT | CASSDLAAAGSPLHF | NA | TRBJ1-6 | TRBV25-1 | NA
TGTGCCAGTCGGTTTACAGGGATTCAGCCCCAGCATTTT | CASRFTGIQPQHF | NA | TRBJ1-5 | TRBV19 | NA
TGTGCCAGCAGCCGTTTGGGACTAGCGGGACGGGGTGGCACCGGGGAGCTGTTTTTT | CASSRLGLAGRGGTGELFF | TRBD2 | TRBJ2-2 | TRBV27 | NA
TGTGCCAGTAGTCAAGACTCTAGATTCCCGGATACGCAGTATTTT | CASSQDSRFPDTQYF | NA | TRBJ2-3 | TRBV19 | NA
TGTGCCAGCAGCCCTCCTAGCGGGAGGCTTCACCGGGAGCTGTTTTTT | CASSPPSGRLHRELFF | TRBD2 | TRBJ2-2 | TRBV11-2 | NA
TGTGCCAGCAGCGTGGATTCAGGGAACTATGGCTACACCTTC | CASSVDSGNYGYTF | NA | TRBJ1-2 | TRBV5-4 | NA
TGTGCCAGCCACGACAGGATCACCGGGGAGCTGTTTTTT | CASHDRITGELFF | NA | TRBJ2-2 | TRBV18 | NA
TGTGCCAGCAGTTTAGAACGGGCTGAAGCTTTCTTT | CASSLERAEAFF | NA | TRBJ1-1 | TRBV28 | NA
TGTGCCTGGAGCCCGGGACATCGTAACTATGGCTACACCTTC | CAWSPGHRNYGYTF | NA | TRBJ1-2 | TRBV30 | NA
TGTGCCAGCAGCACGGACGCGGGAGGGTACAATGAGCAGTTCTTC | CASSTDAGGYNEQFF | TRBD2 | TRBJ2-1 | TRBV5-6 | once
TGCGCCAGCCCCAGACACAGCTCCTACAATGAGCAGTTCTTC | CASPRHSSYNEQFF | NA | TRBJ2-1 | TRBV10-1 | NA
TGTGCCAGTAGTATTATCCGTTTGGGTAGCGACTCCTACAATGAGCAGTTCTTC | CASSIIRLGSDSYNEQFF | NA | TRBJ2-1 | TRBV19 | NA
TGCAGCGCCACCCAGGGAAGAGAGACCCAGTACTTC | CSATQGRETQYF | NA | TRBJ2-5 | TRBV29-1 | NA
TGTGCCAGCAGCTCGACAGGGGGGTCATCCCTCCACTTT | CASSSTGGSSLHF | TRBD1 | TRBJ1-6 | TRBV11-2 | NA